This TCR beta chain was retrieved from a study of blood T cells in healthy people across ages. Findings and caveats of the study: Per million T cells, TCR beta diversity dropped roughly linearly as age increased. Lack of knowledge of donor CMV status possibly confounded expanded clonotype changes. Naive CD4+ cell counts and diversity both ran higher in long-lived than in aged donors.

Next came a second PCR, run for roughly 7 to 12 cycles, which used a sample-barcoded 5' primer along with a J-beta primer mix. TCRdb processed the 5' RACE reads anew with MiXCR; each CDR3 protein has one entry. The sample carries 600,000 or so distinct CDR3 sequences, about 30% recorded once. Healthy individuals of Caucasian origin from Russia, aged roughly 6 to 95, served as donors. CDR3 length: 13 amino acids. The germline V gene has CDR1 GTSNPN and CDR2 SVGIG (reference sequence). Trimming shortened V by 4 bases and J by 3 bases, and 12 bases separated the two germline ends. With regard to this clonotype: No antigen is known for it.

This clonotype was obtained from a woman at least 80 years old in good health. The source material was blood. J is TRBJ1-1 and V is TRBV30; weak D call: TRBD1 (6 bases). CDR3 amino acids: CAWNWGADTEAFF. The CDR3 DNA is TGTGCCTGGAATTGGGGGGCGGACACTGAAGCTTTCTTT.